Sequencing of this T cell receptor (beta chain) was carried out in a study of CD8 T cells in ankylosing spondylitis (dated by TCRdb to about 2017). Regarding the complete study: The study profiled T cell receptor beta repertoires in healthy donors and ankylosing spondylitis patients to find disease-linked TCR variants. The full study cohort comprised 20 to 30 ankylosing spondylitis patients and approximately 100 healthy donors. Peripheral blood was sampled, and synovial fluid was also collected from ankylosing spondylitis patients. The research as a whole found: According to the report, matched synovial fluid samples from ankylosing spondylitis patients were significantly enriched for the disease-linked clones. Some of the motif variants had been reported before in the synovial fluid and blood of reactive arthritis patients, a finding that suggests common disease-initiation mechanisms. The disease-linked clones showed a CD8+ phenotype and occurred at relatively low frequencies in peripheral blood. A TCR beta motif made up of several highly homologous amino acid variants appeared to be characteristic of blood from ankylosing spondylitis patients.

CDR3 length: 16 amino acids, cysteine to phenylalanine. This entry keeps only the CDR3 DNA: 48 bases, framed from base 1. V is cut back by 5 bases and J by 6 bases, with 15 bases in the junction unmatched. The germline V gene yields SGHTA for CDR1 and FQGNSA for CDR2. The instrument given in TCRdb is Illumina HiSeq 2500. Quantitative 5'-RACE with molecular barcodes was used to prepare TCR beta libraries. The study's processing was this. A new computational method, built on a probabilistic model of VDJ rearrangement, was used to identify disease-linked TCR variants. TCRdb reprocessed the public reads (quality trimming at Q25 with fastp, clone calling with MiXCR) and kept in-frame beta chains. Entries are consolidated by CDR3 protein sequence, retaining the most common genes and DNA. The authors' filters were not applied to this entry. In all, the sample holds about 340,000 distinct CDR3 sequences, and roughly 14% of those were seen once. Jointly, the top ten make up 0.9% to 1.2% of the sample.

This clonotype was observed a handful of times. This receptor's antigen is unknown. No much larger clonotype is one base removed from it; base qualities were not supplied. The chain is encoded by TRBV7-2 joined to TRBJ2-5; TRBD1 lines up with 7 middle nucleotides. The sequence was collected from a male donor with ankylosing spondylitis or in good health (not recorded which). Sequenced material: blood, either unsorted or a sorted T cell fraction (not recorded which). The DNA sequence is TGTGCCAGCAGCACCGGACCCACAGGGGTATGGCAGACCCAGTACTTC. Translated, it reads CASSTGPTGVWQTQYF.